The 29 T cell receptor beta chains in this list originate from one sample, sequenced in a study of blood T cell repertoires in COVID-19. Measured with immunoSEQ multiplex PCR; TCRdb has only the in-frame clones, and not every one. The data contain under 450,000 clones, about 90% of them singletons. Sequencing was performed on PBMCs or T cells enriched from blood (not recorded which). The receptors were gathered from a man aged 25-40 years who had recovered from COVID-19.

The V gene is TRBV4-3, the J gene TRBJ2-2, with D uncertain. Trimming pared 0 bases from V and 2 bases from J, leaving 4 bases between. CDR3 length equals 14 residues. Germline assignment: CDR1 LGHNA and CDR2 YSLEER. CDR3 in amino acids: CASSQDSNTGELFF. CDR3 nucleotide sequence: TGCGCCAGCAGCCAAGACTCTAACACCGGGGAGCTGTTTTTT.

V and J are TRBV30 and TRBJ1-1; the D is unclear. The CDR3 length is 14 residues. V dropped 4 bases and J dropped 5 bases, with 17 bases sitting between them. CDR1 and CDR2 (germline): GTSNPN, SVGIG (reference sequence). The CDR3 here is CAWTTDLRETEAFF. The CDR3 DNA reads as TGTGCCTGGACAACGGACCTGAGGGAAACTGAAGCTTTCTTT. The full variable domain, rest sourced from reference TRBV30 and TRBJ1-1, is SQTIHQWPATLVQPVGSPLSLECTVEGTSNPNLYWYRQAAGRGLQLLFYSVGIGQISSEVPQNLSASRPQDRQFILSSKKLLLSDSGFYLCAWTTDLRETEAFFGQGTRLTVV.

V and J are TRBV6-5 and TRBJ2-5; 9 bases map to TRBD1. Trimming cost V 2 bases and J 2 bases; bases outside gene matches: 0. This CDR3 region has 14 residues. CDR1 MNHEY and CDR2 SVGAGI come from the germline V gene. CDR3: CASSYGQGQETQYF. Written as DNA, the CDR3 is TGTGCCAGCAGTTACGGACAGGGGCAAGAGACCCAGTACTTC.

Here the CDR3 DNA reads TGTGCCAGCAGCGTAGGGGGGCTAGCGGGGTCTGAGCAGTTCTTC. This encodes CASSVGGLAGSEQFF. The rearrangement uses TRBV9 and TRBJ2-1, with 9 bases identical to TRBD2. Germline CDR1 reads SGDLS; CDR2 reads YYNGEE. After removal of 0 bases from V and 9 bases from J, the junction contained 7 bases not matched to a gene. The CDR3 is made up of 15 amino acids.

This chain joins TRBV5-1 and TRBJ1-6, with 9 bases that match TRBD1. CDR1 is SGHRS and CDR2 is YFSETQ in the germline V gene. The CDR3 has 14 residues. The ends lost 4 bases at V and 7 bases at J; junction bases unmatched: 3. The CDR3 loop reads CASSEGTGNSPLHF. CDR3 DNA: TGCGCCAGCAGCGAAGGGACAGGGAATTCACCCCTCCACTTT.

This clone was observed once. The gene calls are TRBV4-3 and TRBJ2-3, with 7 bases lining up with TRBD2. This CDR3 is 17 amino acids long. V shed 2 bases and J 1 base; nucleotides not matched to a gene: 9. The germline CDR1 and CDR2 sequences are LGHNA and YSLEER. In DNA form, the CDR3 reads TGCGCCAGCAGCCAATCCTCCACTAGCGTCCGCACAGATACGCAGTATTTT. Its translation: CASSQSSTSVRTDTQYF.

The genes are TRBV5-4 and TRBJ2-1; 11 positions agree with TRBD2. After removal of 2 bases from V and 3 bases from J, the junction contained 7 bases not matched to a gene. Germline values: CDR1 SGHNT, CDR2 YYREEE (reference sequence). CDR3 length equals 17 residues. The CDR3 is CASSFSAGTSGYNEQFF. The CDR3 nucleotides read TGTGCCAGCAGCTTCTCCGCCGGGACTAGCGGCTACAATGAGCAGTTCTTC.

V gene TRBV5-4 combines with J gene TRBJ1-1; TRBD1 might be the D (6 bases). V lost 4 bases and J lost 4, with 14 bases in between. CDR1 and CDR2 from the germline V gene are SGHNT and YYREEE (reference sequence). This CDR3 contains 14 residues. This chain's CDR3 is CASSGGQIPTEAFF. The CDR3, as DNA: TGTGCCAGCAGCGGGGGACAAATCCCCACTGAAGCTTTCTTT.

V usage is TRBV30 and J usage is TRBJ1-4, with TRBD1 as a possible D gene (6 bases). CDR3 length: 17 amino acids. From germline, CDR1 is GTSNPN and CDR2 SVGIG (reference sequence). V lost 8 bases and J lost 0, with 22 bases in between. CDR3 loop: CAGYLINRDTTNEKLFF. CDR3 sequence (DNA): TGTGCCGGATATCTAATTAACAGGGACACAACTAATGAAAAACTGTTTTTT.

The V call is TRBV7-8, the J call TRBJ2-7; 10 bases fit TRBD2. Per germline, CDR1 SGHVS and CDR2 FQNEAQ. Trimming removed 5 bases from V and 1 base from J; junction bases left unmatched: 2. The CDR3 has 14 amino acids. The CDR3 loop reads CASSPTSGSYEQYF. DNA for the CDR3: TGTGCCAGCAGCCCGACTAGCGGGTCCTACGAGCAGTACTTC.

The V and J genes are TRBV10-2 and TRBJ2-7, with 11 bases lining up with TRBD1. Germline V gene data show CDR1 as WSHSY and CDR2 as SAAADI. The CDR3 contains 14 residues. The trim removed 2 bases at V and 3 bases at J, leaving 0 bases unmatched. CDR3 region: CASSEGTGGYEQYF. The CDR3 DNA sequence: TGCGCCAGCAGTGAGGGGACAGGGGGCTACGAGCAGTACTTC.

The chain is built from TRBV4-1 and TRBJ2-1; 9 nucleotides match TRBD2. There are 14 residues in the CDR3. From germline, CDR1 is MGHRA and CDR2 YSYEKL. The V and J ends lost 3 bases and 8 bases, in that order; junction bases with no gene match: 5. CDR3 bases: TGCGCCAGCAGCCAGAGACTAGCGGAGGATGAGCAGTTCTTC. Residues: CASSQRLAEDEQFF.

This clone was seen a single time. This sequence joins TRBV3-1 (or the pseudogene TRBV3-2) and TRBJ2-7; tentatively, D is TRBD1 (5 bases). With 2 bases removed from V and 3 bases from J, the gap between germline ends came to 11 bases. The CDR3 totals 14 residues. CDR1 and CDR2 (germline): LGHDT, YNNKEL (reference sequence). DNA of the CDR3: TGTGCCAGCAGCCAATCACCAGGGCTCTACGAGCAGTACTTC. Residues: CASSQSPGLYEQYF.

The chain has TRBV30 and TRBJ1-4, with D possibly matching TRBD1 (5 bases). Germline values: CDR1 GTSNPN, CDR2 SVGIG (reference sequence). The CDR3 consists of 15 residues. Trimming shortened V by 2 bases and J by 8 bases, and 18 bases separated the two germline ends. Written as DNA, the CDR3 is TGTGCCTGGAGTAGCCCTGGGACTGTGGTCGAAAAACTGTTTTTT. As protein: CAWSSPGTVVEKLFF.

This chain links TRBV7-8 with TRBJ1-5; a possible D gene is TRBD1 (6 bases). Trimming cost V 5 bases and J 3 bases, with 11 bases left between them. Looked up from germline, CDR1 is SGHVS and CDR2 is FQNEAQ. This CDR3 contains 14 residues. The CDR3 sequence is CASSRRDINQPQHF. The CDR3 region has the DNA TGTGCCAGCAGCCGAAGGGACATCAATCAGCCCCAGCATTTT.

V usage is TRBV3-1 (or the pseudogene TRBV3-2) and J usage is TRBJ2-3; 9 bases are a match to TRBD2. The CDR3 covers 15 residues. Losses at the gene ends were 5 bases for V and 2 bases for J; bases not matched to a gene: 5. CDR1 is LGHDT and CDR2 is YNNKEL in the germline V gene (reference sequence). The CDR3 loop reads CASSASSGATDTQYF. The CDR3 bases are TGTGCCAGCAGCGCCTCTAGCGGGGCCACAGATACGCAGTATTTT.

The chain employs TRBV7-9 and TRBJ2-5, with D uncertain. Trimming stripped 7 bases from V and 4 bases from J, with 16 bases between. Germline values: CDR1 SEHNR, CDR2 FQNEAQ (reference sequence). The CDR3 loop spans 14 amino acids. The CDR3 protein is CASTLPSRRETQYF. The DNA for the CDR3 is TGTGCCAGCACCCTTCCCAGCAGGCGAGAGACCCAGTACTTC.

This chain connects TRBV14 to TRBJ2-1, with 8 bases identical to TRBD1. The CDR3 loop spans 15 amino acids. From germline, CDR1 is SGHDN and CDR2 FVKESK. V was clipped by 2 bases and J by 4 bases; unmatched bases: 4. The CDR3 spells CASSQLQGAYNEQFF. The CDR3 DNA follows: TGTGCCAGCAGCCAACTGCAGGGGGCGTACAATGAGCAGTTCTTC. Filled out from reference TRBV14 and TRBJ2-1, the complete variable domain reads EAGVTQFPSHSVIEKGQTVTLRCDPISGHDNLYWYRRVMGKEIKFLLHFVKESKQDESGMPNNRFLAERTGGTYSTLKVQPAELEDSGVYFCASSQLQGAYNEQFFGPGTRLTVL.

The V gene is TRBV11-2, the J gene TRBJ2-5, with D possibly TRBD2 on 5 matching bases. This CDR3 comprises 14 residues. The ends were cut back, 5 bases at V and 4 bases at J, with 14 bases in the middle. CDR1 SGHAT and CDR2 FQNNGV come from the germline V gene. The CDR3 DNA sequence: TGTGCCAGCAGCCCTTTGAGGAGCGGAGAGACCCAGTACTTC. It translates to CASSPLRSGETQYF. Variable domain in full (rest from reference TRBV11-2 and TRBJ2-5): EAGVAQSPRYKIIEKRQSVAFWCNPISGHATLYWYQQILGQGPKLLIQFQNNGVVDDSQLPKDRFSAERLKGVDSTLKIQPAKLEDSAVYLCASSPLRSGETQYFGPGTRLLVL.

This clone was counted once. The chain uses TRBV19 and TRBJ1-2, with D tentatively TRBD1 (6 bases). The CDR3 sequence is 15 residues long. Germline CDR1 is LNHDA and CDR2 is SQIVND (reference sequence). Between the trimmed V and J ends, which lost 4 bases and 8 bases, there was a span of 20 bases. CDR3 in amino acids: CASSTYPRTAGGYTF. Written as DNA, the CDR3 is TGTGCCAGTAGTACCTACCCCCGGACAGCGGGAGGCTACACCTTC.

In this sample, this clone turned up a few times. This sequence joins TRBV28 and TRBJ1-1; a possible D gene is TRBD1 (6 bases). CDR3 length: 16 residues. The ends were cut back, 3 bases at V and 3 bases at J, with 17 bases in the middle. CDR1 and CDR2 from the germline V gene are MDHEN and SYDVKM. CDR3 residues: CASSFYRGQTYTEAFF. CDR3 nucleotides: TGTGCCAGCAGTTTTTATCGAGGACAGACGTACACTGAAGCTTTCTTT.

The chain is built from TRBV4-1 and TRBJ1-4; a possible D gene is TRBD1 (6 bases). Trimming removed 3 bases at V and 3 bases at J, with 14 bases between. Germline assignment: CDR1 MGHRA and CDR2 YSYEKL. The CDR3 is 16 residues long. CDR3 coding DNA: TGCGCCAGCAGCCAGGTCACAGGGCCGGCTAATGAAAAACTGTTTTTT. It translates to CASSQVTGPANEKLFF.

This chain uses TRBV5-1 with TRBJ2-1; possible D gene TRBD2, 6 bases. The germline V gene has CDR1 SGHRS and CDR2 YFSETQ. This CDR3 is built from 13 residues. The V gene lost 4 bases and the J gene lost 5 bases, with 10 bases spanning the gap. CDR3 region: CASSGGTDNEQFF. The CDR3 nucleotides read TGCGCCAGCAGCGGGGGGACGGACAATGAGCAGTTCTTC. The variable domain in full, with the rest retrieved from reference TRBV5-1 and TRBJ2-1, is KAGVTQTPRYLIKTRGQQVTLSCSPISGHRSVSWYQQTPGQGLQFLFEYFSETQRNKGNFPGRFSGRQFSNSRSEMNVSTLELGDSALYLCASSGGTDNEQFFGPGTRLTVL.

This chain joins TRBV30 and TRBJ1-5; no clear D. Germline V gene data show CDR1 as GTSNPN and CDR2 as SVGIG (reference sequence). CDR3 length equals 14 residues. Trimming removed 0 bases at V and 5 bases at J, with 11 bases between. Here the CDR3 DNA reads TGTGCCTGGAGTGTACTTAGCGGGGATCAGCCCCAGCATTTT. This codes for CAWSVLSGDQPQHF.

This chain joins TRBV19 and TRBJ1-3; weak D call: TRBD1 (5 bases). This CDR3 region has 14 residues. CDR1 and CDR2 from the germline V gene are LNHDA and SQIVND (reference sequence). CDR3 coding DNA: TGTGCAAGTGGGGCGGGGCCCTCTGGAAACACCATATATTTT. It is translated as CASGAGPSGNTIYF.

J is TRBJ1-1 and V is TRBV5-6; D gene unclear. The CDR3 sequence is 16 residues long. Trimming removed 4 bases at V and 0 bases at J, with 16 bases between. Germline loops: CDR1 SGHDT, CDR2 YYEEEE. CDR3 sequence: CASSATFRKMNTEAFF. CDR3 in DNA: TGTGCCAGCAGCGCGACATTTAGGAAGATGAACACTGAAGCTTTCTTT.

The chain couples TRBV18 to TRBJ1-1; 9 bases fit TRBD1. Looked up from germline, CDR1 is KGHSH and CDR2 is LQKENI. V shed 3 bases, J shed 1 base, and the junction held 6 bases outside the gene matches. The CDR3 is made up of 16 amino acids. The CDR3 DNA is TGTGCCAGCTCACCGGGACAGGGTTGGGCGAACACTGAAGCTTTCTTT. Its translation is CASSPGQGWANTEAFF.

The CDR3 DNA follows: TGTGCCAGCAGTTACCGGACGGGGGTTCGCACAGATACGCAGTATTTT. Protein: CASSYRTGVRTDTQYF. The V gene is TRBV6-5, the J gene TRBJ2-3; tentatively, D is TRBD2 (6 bases). Per the germline V gene, CDR1 is MNHEY and CDR2 is SVGAGI. The length of the CDR3 is 16 residues. Trimming took 2 bases from V and 1 from J, leaving 13 bases between them.

CDR3 protein: CASSAGTSGVNEQFF. CDR3 DNA sequence: TGTGCCAGTAGCGCCGGGACTAGCGGGGTCAATGAGCAGTTCTTC. The V and J genes are TRBV19 and TRBJ2-1, with 13 nucleotides matching TRBD2. Losses at the gene ends were 6 bases for V and 6 bases for J; bases not matched to a gene: 5. CDR1 is LNHDA, CDR2 SQIVND, per germline (reference sequence). This CDR3 region has 15 residues. Full variable domain (missing parts from reference TRBV19 and TRBJ2-1): DGGITQSPKYLFRKEGQNVTLSCEQNLNHDAMYWYRQDPGQGLRLIYYSQIVNDFQKGDIAEGYSVSREKKESFPLTVTSAQKNPTAFYLCASSAGTSGVNEQFFGPGTRLTVL.